Listed below are T cell receptor beta chains from one sample, sequenced in a study of cytomegalovirus exposure and HLA in healthy donors. The data were produced by immunoSEQ multiplex PCR, yet TCRdb's version contains in-frame clones alone and is incomplete. The table includes over 150,000 clones, approximately 80% detected once. The sample taken for sequencing was PBMCs. The receptor set was obtained from a woman between 18 and 29 years old in good health and CMV-seronegative. Both conserved end residues are part of each CDR3. D genes are given only for firm matches. A clone size is listed for some rows: how often the clone was seen (once, few, many), or a class if it is expanded.

j_call v_call d_call clone_size cdr3_aa cdr3_nt
TRBJ2-3 TRBV10-3 TRBD2 - CAISGTSGRISTDTQYF TGTGCCATCAGCGGGACTAGCGGGAGGATATCGACAGATACGCAGTATTTT
TRBJ2-7 TRBV5-1 - - CASSWTDSRSYEQYF TGCGCCAGCAGCTGGACGGACAGTAGGTCCTACGAGCAGTACTTC
TRBJ2-7 TRBV7-9 - - CASSPRTGSSYEQYF TGTGCCAGCAGTCCCCGCACAGGGAGCTCCTACGAGCAGTACTTC
TRBJ1-1 TRBV9 - - CASSVGGQPNTEAFF TGTGCCAGCAGCGTAGGGGGACAACCGAACACTGAAGCTTTCTTT
TRBJ1-4 TRBV18 - - CASQRQVDEKLFF TGTGCCAGCCAGAGACAGGTTGATGAAAAACTGTTTTTT
TRBJ2-7 TRBV6-1 TRBD1 - CASTPGQSYEQYF TGTGCCAGCACTCCGGGACAGTCCTACGAGCAGTACTTC
TRBJ1-4 TRBV5-4 TRBD1 - CASTLGSGTGNEKLFF TGTGCCAGCACACTGGGGTCCGGGACAGGGAATGAAAAACTGTTTTTT
TRBJ2-7 TRBV19 TRBD1 once CASSVGQGSNEQYF TGTGCCAGTAGTGTGGGACAGGGGTCTAACGAGCAGTACTTC
TRBJ2-2 TRBV27 - - CASSFKGGTGELFF TGTGCCAGCAGTTTTAAAGGGGGCACCGGGGAGCTGTTTTTT
TRBJ1-5 TRBV6-4 TRBD1 - CASSVSGGPNQPQHF TGTGCCAGCAGTGTGTCAGGGGGCCCTAATCAGCCCCAGCATTTT
TRBJ2-7 TRBV19 - medium-sized CASRATVNSYEQYF TGTGCCAGTAGGGCCACAGTGAACTCCTACGAGCAGTACTTC
TRBJ2-5 TRBV7-9 - once CASSLGARSSYEEQYF TGTGCCAGCAGCTTAGGTGCCCGGAGCTCCTACGAGGAGCAGTACTTC
TRBJ1-5 TRBV11-2 - - CASSSQGLPSQGSNQPQHF TGTGCCAGCAGCTCACAGGGACTACCCTCCCAAGGGAGCAATCAGCCCCAGCATTTT
TRBJ1-2 TRBV2 TRBD1 - CASSTGTGTGNYGYTF TGTGCCAGCAGTACCGGGACAGGGACGGGTAACTATGGCTACACCTTC
TRBJ1-1 TRBV2 - - CASSEIGQGNTEAFF TGTGCCAGCAGTGAAATAGGGCAGGGAAACACTGAAGCTTTCTTT